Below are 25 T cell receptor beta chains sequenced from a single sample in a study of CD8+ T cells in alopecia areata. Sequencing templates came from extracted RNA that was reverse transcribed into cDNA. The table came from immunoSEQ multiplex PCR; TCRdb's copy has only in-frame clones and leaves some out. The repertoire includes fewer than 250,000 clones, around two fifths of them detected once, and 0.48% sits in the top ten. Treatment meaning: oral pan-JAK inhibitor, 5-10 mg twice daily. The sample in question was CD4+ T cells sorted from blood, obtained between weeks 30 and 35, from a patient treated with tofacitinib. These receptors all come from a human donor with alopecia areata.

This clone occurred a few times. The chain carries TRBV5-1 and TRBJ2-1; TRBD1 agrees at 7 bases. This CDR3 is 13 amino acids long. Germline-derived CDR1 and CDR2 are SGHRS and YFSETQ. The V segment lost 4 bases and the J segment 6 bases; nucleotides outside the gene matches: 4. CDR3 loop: CASSRGQLNEQFF. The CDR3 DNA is TGCGCCAGCAGCCGGGGACAGCTCAATGAGCAGTTCTTC.

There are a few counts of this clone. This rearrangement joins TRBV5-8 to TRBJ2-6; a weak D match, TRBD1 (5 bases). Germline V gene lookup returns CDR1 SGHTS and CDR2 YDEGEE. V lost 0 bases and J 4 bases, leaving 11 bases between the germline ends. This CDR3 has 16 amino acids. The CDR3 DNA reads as TGTGCCAGCAGCTTGGGGACAAGCGCGGGGGCCAACGTCCTGACTTTC. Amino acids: CASSLGTSAGANVLTF.

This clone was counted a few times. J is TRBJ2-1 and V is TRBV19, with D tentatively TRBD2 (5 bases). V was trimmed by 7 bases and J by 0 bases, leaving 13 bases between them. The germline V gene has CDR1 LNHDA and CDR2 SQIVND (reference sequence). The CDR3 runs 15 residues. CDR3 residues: CASNPLGSSYNEQFF. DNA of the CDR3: TGTGCCAGTAACCCACTGGGGAGCTCCTACAATGAGCAGTTCTTC.

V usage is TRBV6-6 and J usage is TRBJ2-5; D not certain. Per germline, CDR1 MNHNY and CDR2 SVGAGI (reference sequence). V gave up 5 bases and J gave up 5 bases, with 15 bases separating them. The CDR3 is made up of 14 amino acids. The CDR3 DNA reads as TGTGCCAGCAGTCTCCGGTGGGATAGGGAGACCCAGTACTTC. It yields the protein CASSLRWDRETQYF.

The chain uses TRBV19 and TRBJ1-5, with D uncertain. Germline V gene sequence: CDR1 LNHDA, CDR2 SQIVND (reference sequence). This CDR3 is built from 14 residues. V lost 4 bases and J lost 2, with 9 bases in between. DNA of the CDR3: TGTGCCAGTAGTAAGTGGCAGGGCAATCAGCCCCAGCATTTT. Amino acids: CASSKWQGNQPQHF.

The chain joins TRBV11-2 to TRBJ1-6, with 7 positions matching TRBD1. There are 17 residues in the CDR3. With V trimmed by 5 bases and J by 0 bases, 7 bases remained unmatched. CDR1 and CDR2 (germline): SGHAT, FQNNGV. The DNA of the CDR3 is TGTGCCAGCAGCCCCAAGGGACAGCACTCCTATAATTCACCCCTCCACTTT. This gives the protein CASSPKGQHSYNSPLHF. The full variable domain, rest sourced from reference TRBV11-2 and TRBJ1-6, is EAGVAQSPRYKIIEKRQSVAFWCNPISGHATLYWYQQILGQGPKLLIQFQNNGVVDDSQLPKDRFSAERLKGVDSTLKIQPAKLEDSAVYLCASSPKGQHSYNSPLHFGNGTRLTVT.

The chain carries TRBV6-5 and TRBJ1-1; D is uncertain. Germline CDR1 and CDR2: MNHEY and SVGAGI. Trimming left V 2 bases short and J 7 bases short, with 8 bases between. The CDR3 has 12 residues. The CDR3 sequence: CASSYGEGEAFF. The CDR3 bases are TGTGCCAGCAGTTACGGGGAGGGTGAAGCTTTCTTT.

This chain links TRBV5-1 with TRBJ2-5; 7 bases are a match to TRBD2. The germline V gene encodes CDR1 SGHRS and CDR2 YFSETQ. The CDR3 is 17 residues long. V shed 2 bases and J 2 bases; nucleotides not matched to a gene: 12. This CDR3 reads CASSFRKLASTQETQYF. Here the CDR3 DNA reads TGCGCCAGCAGCTTCAGAAAACTAGCGTCGACTCAAGAGACCCAGTACTTC.

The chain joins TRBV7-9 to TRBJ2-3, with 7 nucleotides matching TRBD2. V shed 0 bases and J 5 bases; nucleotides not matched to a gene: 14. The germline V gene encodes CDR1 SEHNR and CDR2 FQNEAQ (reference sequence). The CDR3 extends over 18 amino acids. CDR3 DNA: TGTGCCAGCAGCTTAGCTGACATCGGGCGGGGGAAGGGAGATACGCAGTATTTT. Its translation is CASSLADIGRGKGDTQYF.

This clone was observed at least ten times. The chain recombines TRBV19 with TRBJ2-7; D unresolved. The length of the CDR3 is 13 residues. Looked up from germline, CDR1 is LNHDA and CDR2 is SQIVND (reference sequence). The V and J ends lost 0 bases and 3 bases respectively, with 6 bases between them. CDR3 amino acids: CASSIDHSYEQYF. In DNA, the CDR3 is TGTGCCAGTAGTATAGACCACAGCTACGAGCAGTACTTC.

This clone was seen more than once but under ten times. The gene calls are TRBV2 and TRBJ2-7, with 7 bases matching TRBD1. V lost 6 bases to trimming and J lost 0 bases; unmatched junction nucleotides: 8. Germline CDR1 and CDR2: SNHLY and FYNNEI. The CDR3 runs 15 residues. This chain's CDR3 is CASSLQGSPSYEQYF. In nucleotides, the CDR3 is TGTGCCAGCAGCTTACAGGGGAGCCCCTCCTACGAGCAGTACTTC.

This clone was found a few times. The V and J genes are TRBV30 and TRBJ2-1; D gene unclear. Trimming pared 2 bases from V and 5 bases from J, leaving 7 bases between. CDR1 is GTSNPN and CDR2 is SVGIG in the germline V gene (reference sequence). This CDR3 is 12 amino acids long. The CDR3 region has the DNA TGTGCCTGGAGTAAAATCAACAATGAGCAGTTCTTC. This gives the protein CAWSKINNEQFF.

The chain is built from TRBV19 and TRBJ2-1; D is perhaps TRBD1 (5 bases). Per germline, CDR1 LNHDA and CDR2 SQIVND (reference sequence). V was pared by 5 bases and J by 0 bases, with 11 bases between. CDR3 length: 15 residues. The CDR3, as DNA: TGTGCCAGTAGTTTGACAGTGGGCTCCTACAATGAGCAGTTCTTC. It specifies CASSLTVGSYNEQFF.

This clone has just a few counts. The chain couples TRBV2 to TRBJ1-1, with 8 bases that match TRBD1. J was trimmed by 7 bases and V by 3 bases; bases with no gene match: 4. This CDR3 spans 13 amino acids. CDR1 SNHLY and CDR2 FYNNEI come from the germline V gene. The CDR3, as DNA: TGTGCCAGCAGTGATTTAGGGACAGGTGAAGCTTTCTTT. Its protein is CASSDLGTGEAFF.

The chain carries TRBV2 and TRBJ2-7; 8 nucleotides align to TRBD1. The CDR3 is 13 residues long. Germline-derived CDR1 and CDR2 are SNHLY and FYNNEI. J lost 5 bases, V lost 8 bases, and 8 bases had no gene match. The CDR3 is CASSKQGVDEQYF. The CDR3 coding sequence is TGTGCCAGCTCCAAACAGGGGGTTGACGAGCAGTACTTC.

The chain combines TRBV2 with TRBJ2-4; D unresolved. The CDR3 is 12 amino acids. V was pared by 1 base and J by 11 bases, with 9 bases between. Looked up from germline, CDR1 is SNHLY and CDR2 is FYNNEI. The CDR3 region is CASSEGRYLQYF. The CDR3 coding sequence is TGTGCCAGCAGTGAAGGCAGATACCTTCAGTACTTC.

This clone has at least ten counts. The DNA for the CDR3 is TGTGCCAGCAGTGAACGGGGACAGGTCTATGGCTACACCTTC. Its translation: CASSERGQVYGYTF. J is TRBJ1-2 and V is TRBV6-1, with TRBD1 matching over 8 bases. This CDR3 has 14 amino acids. The V gene's germline CDR1 is MNHNS and CDR2 SASEGT. Trimming took 2 bases from V and 4 from J; bases not matched to a gene: 3.

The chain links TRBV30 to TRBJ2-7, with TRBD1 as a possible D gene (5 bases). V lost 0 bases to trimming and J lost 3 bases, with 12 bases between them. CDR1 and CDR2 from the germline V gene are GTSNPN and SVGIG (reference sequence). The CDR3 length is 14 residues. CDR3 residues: CAWSVGLTGYEQYF. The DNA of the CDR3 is TGTGCCTGGAGTGTTGGGCTTACAGGCTACGAGCAGTACTTC.

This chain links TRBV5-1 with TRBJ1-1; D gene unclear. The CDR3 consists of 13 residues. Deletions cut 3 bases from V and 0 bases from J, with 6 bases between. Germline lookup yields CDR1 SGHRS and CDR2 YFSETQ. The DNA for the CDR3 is TGCGCCAGCAGCTCCAACCTGAACACTGAAGCTTTCTTT. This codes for CASSSNLNTEAFF.

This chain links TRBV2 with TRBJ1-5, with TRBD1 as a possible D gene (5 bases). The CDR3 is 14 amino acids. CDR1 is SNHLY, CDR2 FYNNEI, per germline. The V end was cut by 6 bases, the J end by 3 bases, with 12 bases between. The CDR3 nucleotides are TGTGCCAGCAGCCGTGACAGTTACAATCAGCCCCAGCATTTT. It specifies CASSRDSYNQPQHF. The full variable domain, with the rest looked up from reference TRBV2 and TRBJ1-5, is EPEVTQTPSHQVTQMGQEVILRCVPISNHLYFYWYRQILGQKVEFLVSFYNNEISEKSEIFDDQFSVERPDGSNFTLKIRSTKLEDSAMYFCASSRDSYNQPQHFGDGTRLSIL.

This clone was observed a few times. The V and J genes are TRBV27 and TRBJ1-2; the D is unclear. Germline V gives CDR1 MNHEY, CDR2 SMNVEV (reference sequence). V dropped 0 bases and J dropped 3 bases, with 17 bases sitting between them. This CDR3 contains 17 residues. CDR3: CASSLSIGRGGDYGYTF. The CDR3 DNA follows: TGTGCCAGCAGTTTATCGATTGGACGGGGAGGAGACTATGGCTACACCTTC.

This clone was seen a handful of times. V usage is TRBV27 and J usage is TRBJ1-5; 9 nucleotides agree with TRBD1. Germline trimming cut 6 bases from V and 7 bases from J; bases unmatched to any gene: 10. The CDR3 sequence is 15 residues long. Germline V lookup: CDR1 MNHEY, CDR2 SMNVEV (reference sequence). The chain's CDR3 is CASSKGQGHGQPQHF. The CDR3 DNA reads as TGTGCCAGCAGCAAGGGACAGGGACATGGGCAGCCCCAGCATTTT.

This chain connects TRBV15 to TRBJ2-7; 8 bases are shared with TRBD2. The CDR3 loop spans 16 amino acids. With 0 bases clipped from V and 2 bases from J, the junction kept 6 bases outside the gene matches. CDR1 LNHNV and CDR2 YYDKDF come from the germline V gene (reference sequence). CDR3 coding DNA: TGTGCCACCAGCAGAGAGGGAGAACTAGCGGCCTACGAGCAGTACTTC. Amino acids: CATSREGELAAYEQYF.

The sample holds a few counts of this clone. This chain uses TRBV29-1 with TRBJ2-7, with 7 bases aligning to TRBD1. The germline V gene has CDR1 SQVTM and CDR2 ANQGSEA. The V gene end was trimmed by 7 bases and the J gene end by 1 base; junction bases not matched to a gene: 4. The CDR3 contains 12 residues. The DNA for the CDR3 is TGCAGCGCTGAGGGACAGTCCTACGAGCAGTACTTC. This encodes CSAEGQSYEQYF.

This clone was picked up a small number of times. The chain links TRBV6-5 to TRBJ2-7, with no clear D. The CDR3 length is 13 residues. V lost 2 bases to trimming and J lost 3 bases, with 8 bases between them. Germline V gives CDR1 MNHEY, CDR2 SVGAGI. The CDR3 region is CASSYAARYEQYF. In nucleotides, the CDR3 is TGTGCCAGCAGTTACGCGGCCCGCTACGAGCAGTACTTC.